One T cell receptor beta chain is described in this entry. The data derive from a study of CD8+ T cells in alopecia areata. V lost 2 bases and J lost 0, with 11 bases in between. Germline CDR1 is SQVTM and CDR2 is ANQGSEA. This CDR3 region has 15 residues. The sequencing template was cDNA reverse transcribed from extracted RNA. Sequencing used immunoSEQ multiplex PCR; TCRdb keeps in-frame clones, though not all of them. Of about 150,000 clones in the sample, around 47% were seen once. V is TRBV29-1 and J is TRBJ2-1; D perhaps matches TRBD1 (6 bases). The specimen sequenced was CD4+ T cells sorted from blood. This clonotype originated in a human donor with alopecia areata. CDR3 in amino acids: CSVELIQGSYNEQFF. CDR3 sequence (DNA): TGCAGCGTTGAACTCATACAGGGCTCCTACAATGAGCAGTTCTTC.